This T cell receptor (beta chain) comes out of a study of cytomegalovirus exposure and HLA in healthy donors. The study's findings and limits: It was shown in a later analysis that HLA-associated TCR beta chains were more clonally expanded than other, equally common chains.

With regard to this clone: What it recognizes is unknown. This same CDR3 is encoded by further DNA sequences in the sample.

The PCR ran on 60 Vbeta and 13 Jbeta primers. Sequencing used immunoSEQ multiplex PCR; TCRdb keeps in-frame clones, though not all of them. The repertoire holds about 130,000 clones, with roughly 80% as singletons. The CDR3 has 13 residues. Trimming shortened V by 2 bases and J by 7 bases, and 9 bases separated the two germline ends. Germline V CDR1 and CDR2: SEHNR, FQNEAQ (reference sequence). The V gene is TRBV7-9, the J gene TRBJ2-1; a possible D gene is TRBD1 (6 bases). This clonotype originated in a boy aged 5-17 years in good health and CMV-seronegative. Sequenced input: PBMCs. CDR3 region: CASSLPGANEQFF. The CDR3 DNA reads as TGTGCCAGCAGCTTACCAGGGGCTAATGAGCAGTTCTTC.